In this sample, the clone carrying this TCR beta chain turned up a few times. Looked up from germline, CDR1 is ENHRY and CDR2 is SYGVKD. The V end was cut by 5 bases, the J end by 6 bases, with 9 bases between. This CDR3 is built from 12 residues. This sample is part of a study of blood T cell repertoires in COVID-19. Clones were read by immunoSEQ multiplex PCR, and TCRdb kept only the in-frame ones, dropping some. The data contain about 99,000 clones, 70% to 90% of them singletons. This receptor was obtained from a human donor in a cohort sampled during active COVID-19. The sequencing sample was made of peripheral blood. The chain employs TRBV10-3 and TRBJ2-3; D might be TRBD1 (6 bases). This CDR3 is CAISPTGDTQYF. The CDR3, as DNA: TGTGCCATCAGTCCAACAGGGGATACGCAGTATTTT.